This T cell receptor beta chain was sequenced for a study of CD8+ T cells in alopecia areata. V shed 7 bases and J shed 0 bases, with 9 bases lying between them. CDR1 is SQVTM, CDR2 ANQGSEA, per germline. The CDR3 contains 12 residues. Sequencing relied on a cDNA template that was reverse transcribed from extracted RNA. Libraries were prepared by immunoSEQ multiplex PCR; TCRdb keeps only in-frame clonotypes and omits some of them. The sample carries 110,000 or so clones, 30% to 40% recorded once. The chain has TRBV29-1 and TRBJ1-1; D uncertain. Input material: CD4+ T cells sorted from blood. This sequence was found in a human donor with alopecia areata. CDR3 nucleotides: TGCAGCGGAGGGCGAGTGAACACTGAAGCTTTCTTT. Its translation: CSGGRVNTEAFF.